This T cell receptor (beta chain) was captured in a study of blood T cell repertoires in COVID-19. The CDR3 is 16 amino acids. Per germline, CDR1 SGHRS and CDR2 YFSETQ. Trimming cost V 4 bases and J 0 bases, with 14 bases left between them. Profiled with immunoSEQ multiplex PCR; TCRdb holds only in-frame clones, not every one. There are 160,000 or so clones in the sample; around 83% occur only once, and approximately 1.4% lies in the top ten. Source material: peripheral blood. The sequence derives from a human donor in a cohort sampled during active COVID-19. The V call is TRBV5-1, the J call TRBJ1-3; D might be TRBD1 (6 bases). DNA of the CDR3: TGCGCCAGCAGCCAGGGACACCCGAGCTCTGGAAACACCATATATTTT. It codes for CASSQGHPSSGNTIYF.